This T cell receptor beta chain appears in the sequencing data of a study of cytomegalovirus exposure and HLA in healthy donors. Study findings and constraints: From TCR beta sequences, most subjects' HLA-A and HLA-B alleles were reportedly predicted accurately. Earlier analysis yielded a pattern in which most TCR beta V segments were productive about 87% or about 30% of the time. Judged likely to be a sequencing artifact was a cluster of highly shared sequence variants.

A multiplex PCR was run with 60 Vbeta primers and 13 Jbeta primers. Assay: immunoSEQ multiplex PCR; the TCRdb copy retains only in-frame clones and omits some. Its table records roughly 100,000 clones. With respect to this clone: The antigen is not known.

Unrecorded immune exposures were likely, despite nominal health at sampling. The sequenced sample was PBMCs. This clonotype was obtained from a man aged 40-49 years in good health and CMV-seronegative.

CDR3 DNA: TGTGCCAGTAGACAGGTTCCCCAAGAGACCCAGTACTTC. It yields the protein CASRQVPQETQYF. This sequence joins TRBV19 and TRBJ2-5; weak D call: TRBD1 (5 bases). This CDR3 has 13 amino acids. Germline V CDR1 and CDR2: LNHDA, SQIVND (reference sequence). Trimming left V 6 bases short and J 1 base short, with 9 bases between.